A few counts support the clone carrying this T cell receptor beta chain. The draw of peripheral blood yielded around 9.6 milliliters from each donor. Isolated per sample were at least 7 million PBMCs. The sample is drawn from a study of blood T cells in healthy people across ages. Study context: Template switching retrieved approximately one barcoded beta molecule for each two T cells.

Primers used in a second PCR of about 6 to 11 cycles were a sample-barcoded 5' primer and a J-beta primer mix. TCRdb passed the 5' RACE reads through MiXCR, listing each CDR3 protein once. The table lists just over 800,000 distinct CDR3 sequences, about 62% of them singletons. The CDR3 sequence is 11 residues long. Germline values: CDR1 ENHRY, CDR2 SYGVKD. Sequenced sample: blood. This TCR was sampled from a man aged 30 to 45 in good health. V is TRBV10-3 and J is TRBJ2-7; the D gene is possibly TRBD1 (6 bases). The CDR3, as DNA: TGTGCTATCCGGACAGCCTACGAGCAGTACTTC. It yields the protein CAIRTAYEQYF.